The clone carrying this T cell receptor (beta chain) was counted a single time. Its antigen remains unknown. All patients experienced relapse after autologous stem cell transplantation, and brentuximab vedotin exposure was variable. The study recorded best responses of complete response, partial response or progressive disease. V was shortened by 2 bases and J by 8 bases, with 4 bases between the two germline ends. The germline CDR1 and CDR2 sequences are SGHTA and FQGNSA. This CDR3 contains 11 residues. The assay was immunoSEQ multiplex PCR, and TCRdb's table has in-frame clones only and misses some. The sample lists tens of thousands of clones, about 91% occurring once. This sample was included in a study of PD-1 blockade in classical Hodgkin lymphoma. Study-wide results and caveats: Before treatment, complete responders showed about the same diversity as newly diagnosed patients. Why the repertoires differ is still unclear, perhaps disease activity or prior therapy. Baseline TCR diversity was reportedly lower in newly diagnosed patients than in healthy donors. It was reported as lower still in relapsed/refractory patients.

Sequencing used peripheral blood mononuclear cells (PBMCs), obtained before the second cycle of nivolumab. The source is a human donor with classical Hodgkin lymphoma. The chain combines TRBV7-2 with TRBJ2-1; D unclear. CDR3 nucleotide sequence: TGTGCCAGCAGCTTATACTATGAGCAGTTCTTC. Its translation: CASSLYYEQFF.